The present TCR beta chain was sequenced within a study of early T cells in non-severe SARS-CoV-2 infection. This clonotype was detected many times. Trimming pared 3 bases from V and 2 bases from J, leaving 11 bases between. The CDR3 is 14 amino acids. The TCR library protocol attached unique molecular identifiers to the individual cDNA molecules. TCRdb reprocessed the 5' RACE reads via MiXCR and lists one record per CDR3 protein. The table records 50,000 to 65,000 distinct CDR3 sequences, roughly an eighth of them present only once. The clonotype was recovered from an adult who was a healthcare worker with PCR-confirmed SARS-CoV-2 infection or an uninfected control (not recorded which). The sample taken for sequencing was whole blood. The chain is built from TRBV12-3 or TRBV12-4 and TRBJ2-7; D is undetermined. In nucleotides, the CDR3 is TGTGCCAGCAGTTTGTCGCCTGCTACCTACGAGCAGTACTTC. Translation gives CASSLSPATYEQYF.